The rows below give T cell receptor beta chains drawn from one sample of a study of PD-L1 blockade in urothelial cancer. Assay used: immunoSEQ multiplex PCR; TCRdb lists only in-frame clones, some missing. This table has about 38,000 clones, 80% to 90% appearing once. Sequenced here: PBMCs, sampled around atezolizumab (anti-PD-L1) treatment. All receptors derive from a man in his 60s with urothelial cancer. Each CDR3 is given with its conserved first and last residue. The order of the fields is V gene, D gene, CDR3 length, J gene, clone size, CDR3 protein, CDR3 DNA. A D gene is named only where the DNA matches it firmly. Only part of the rows carry a size: once, few, many, or a class if the clone is expanded.

TRBV7-8	NA	14	TRBJ1-1	NA	CASSPGTIRAEAFF	TGTGCCAGCAGCCCCGGGACAATACGGGCTGAAGCTTTCTTT
TRBV5-6	TRBD1	14	TRBJ2-7	NA	CASSWDRGWNEQYF	TGTGCCAGCAGCTGGGACAGGGGTTGGAACGAGCAGTACTTC
TRBV5-1	TRBD1	15	TRBJ2-2	NA	CASSSGQANTGELFF	TGCGCCAGCAGCTCGGGACAGGCGAACACCGGGGAGCTGTTTTTT
TRBV28	NA	15	TRBJ2-6	NA	CASSPQAAGANVLTF	TGTGCCAGCAGCCCTCAGGCAGCTGGGGCCAACGTCCTGACTTTC
TRBV14	NA	17	TRBJ1-3	NA	CASSQDYTGQPGNTIYF	TGTGCCAGCAGCCAAGATTATACAGGGCAACCCGGAAACACCATATATTTT
TRBV29-1	TRBD2	14	TRBJ2-3	NA	CSVGLAGGQNTQYF	TGCAGCGTTGGACTAGCGGGGGGTCAGAATACGCAGTATTTT
TRBV6-1	TRBD1	11	TRBJ1-1	NA	CASRGQGEAFF	TGTGCCAGCAGAGGACAGGGTGAAGCTTTCTTT
TRBV23-1	TRBD2	16	TRBJ2-7	NA	CASSHGTSGYYNEQYF	TGCGCCAGCAGTCACGGGACTAGCGGTTATTACAACGAGCAGTACTTC
TRBV19	NA	16	TRBJ2-4	NA	CASTRGAGQAKNIQYF	TGTGCCAGTACCCGGGGGGCGGGACAAGCCAAAAACATTCAGTACTTC
TRBV6-4	TRBD1	12	TRBJ1-2	NA	CASRQGNYGYTF	TGTGCCAGCAGACAGGGGAACTATGGCTACACCTTC
TRBV30	NA	10	TRBJ1-3	few	CACIRNTIYF	TGTGCCTGTATCCGAAACACCATATATTTT
TRBV7-4	NA	15	TRBJ2-3	NA	CASSPPAVRTDTQYF	TGTGCCAGCAGCCCCCCAGCGGTACGCACAGATACGCAGTATTTT
TRBV14	NA	19	TRBJ2-7	NA	CASSPIPAISGVSSYEQYF	TGTGCCAGCAGCCCCATTCCAGCTATTTCGGGAGTCTCCTCCTACGAGCAGTACTTC
TRBV9	NA	14	TRBJ1-2	NA	CASSVQGDRYGYTF	TGTGCCAGCAGCGTTCAGGGTGATCGGTATGGCTACACCTTC
TRBV6-6	TRBD2	16	TRBJ2-7	few	CASSYYGARGGYEQYF	TGTGCCAGCAGTTACTATGGGGCGCGGGGGGGGTACGAGCAGTACTTC
TRBV6-5	TRBD1	13	TRBJ1-2	NA	CASRGQGWYGYTF	TGTGCCAGCAGAGGACAGGGGTGGTATGGCTACACCTTC
TRBV6-6	TRBD1	14	TRBJ1-1	NA	CASSYRQGNTEAFF	TGTGCCAGCAGTTACCGACAGGGGAACACTGAAGCTTTCTTT
TRBV21-1	NA	11	TRBJ1-5	NA	CASSKDTPQHF	TGTGCCAGCAGCAAAGACACGCCCCAGCATTTT
TRBV11-2	NA	14	TRBJ2-3	NA	CASSLGGGTDTQYF	TGTGCCAGCAGCTTGGGGGGAGGCACAGATACGCAGTATTTT
TRBV10-3	TRBD2	19	TRBJ2-5	NA	CAISESSLAGGPGRETQYF	TGTGCCATCAGTGAGTCGTCCCTAGCGGGAGGGCCTGGGCGAGAGACCCAGTACTTC
TRBV28	TRBD2	20	TRBJ2-7	large	CASSLRPGLAGGRLSYEQYF	TGTGCCAGCAGTTTACGACCGGGACTAGCGGGAGGCCGACTCTCCTACGAGCAGTACTTC
TRBV29-1	NA	14	TRBJ1-2	NA	CSVARGAGNYGYTF	TGCAGCGTTGCCCGGGGGGCAGGGAACTATGGCTACACCTTC
TRBV15	NA	16	TRBJ1-1	NA	CATSRDTWRGDTEAFF	TGTGCCACCAGCAGAGATACGTGGAGGGGTGACACTGAAGCTTTCTTT
TRBV2	NA	15	TRBJ2-1	NA	CASSEEDFRGNEQFF	TGTGCCAGCAGTGAAGAGGACTTTCGGGGGAATGAGCAGTTCTTC
TRBV5-1	NA	11	TRBJ2-7	few	CASRGETEQYF	TGCGCCAGCAGGGGAGAGACCGAGCAGTACTTC
TRBV27	TRBD2	17	TRBJ2-1	NA	CASSLRPSGGVWYEQFF	TGTGCCAGCAGTTTACGGCCGAGCGGGGGTGTCTGGTATGAGCAGTTCTTC
TRBV11-3	NA	18	TRBJ1-4	NA	CASSLGPAGVRRNEKLFF	TGTGCCAGCAGCTTAGGGCCGGCCGGCGTGAGGCGTAATGAAAAACTGTTTTTT
TRBV29-1	NA	14	TRBJ1-2	NA	CSVAPRQRNYGYTF	TGCAGCGTTGCTCCTCGACAGCGAAACTATGGCTACACCTTC
TRBV11-1	TRBD1	16	TRBJ2-2	NA	CASSARTGLGTGELFF	TGTGCCAGCAGCGCCCGGACAGGGCTGGGGACCGGGGAGCTGTTTTTT
TRBV6-5	TRBD1	13	TRBJ2-7	NA	CASRAGGSYEQYF	TGTGCCAGCAGGGCAGGGGGATCCTACGAGCAGTACTTC
TRBV5-1	TRBD2	14	TRBJ2-1	NA	CASSVLAEANEQFF	TGCGCCAGCAGCGTACTAGCGGAAGCAAATGAGCAGTTCTTC
TRBV28	NA	15	TRBJ1-5	NA	CASSSGGPAGQPQHF	TGTGCCAGCAGCTCCGGAGGTCCCGCGGGTCAGCCCCAGCATTTT